The 22 T cell receptor beta chains below all came from one sample that was sequenced in a study of blood T cell repertoires in COVID-19. The assay was immunoSEQ multiplex PCR, and TCRdb's table has in-frame clones only and misses some. Found here are 100,000 to 150,000 clones, approximately 84% of them singletons; the top ten hold approximately 1.5%. The sequenced sample was peripheral blood. These receptors were taken from a man aged 60 to 75 with acute or convalescent COVID-19.

J is TRBJ1-1 and V is TRBV27, with D perhaps TRBD1 (5 bases). The CDR3 consists of 13 residues. The germline V and J ends were trimmed by 5 bases and 4 bases, with 11 bases remaining between them. Per germline, CDR1 MNHEY and CDR2 SMNVEV (reference sequence). The CDR3 DNA sequence: TGTGCCAGCAGTCCACAGGTGGGCACTGAAGCTTTCTTT. Translated, it gives CASSPQVGTEAFF.

Many counts were recorded for this clone. The chain employs TRBV6-5 and TRBJ1-2; D may be TRBD1 (6 bases). This CDR3 is built from 15 residues. V was pared by 7 bases and J by 4 bases, with 19 bases between. The germline CDR1 and CDR2 sequences are MNHEY and SVGAGI. The CDR3 spells CASKPQRGQGYGYTF. CDR3 sequence (DNA): TGTGCCAGCAAGCCCCAAAGGGGACAAGGCTATGGCTACACCTTC.

In DNA, the CDR3 is TGTGCCAGCAGCCAAGGGGGACTAGCGGGCCTAGCCAAAAACATTCAGTACTTC. Protein sequence: CASSQGGLAGLAKNIQYF. The V gene is TRBV3-1 (or the pseudogene TRBV3-2), the J gene TRBJ2-4; 12 bases align to TRBD2. Germline V gives CDR1 LGHDT, CDR2 YNNKEL (reference sequence). The CDR3 is 18 amino acids. V was clipped by 1 base and J by 0 bases; unmatched bases: 4.

The CDR3 DNA sequence: TGCGCCAGCAGCTTGGTAACGGGGGTCGATGAAAAACTGTTTTTT. Protein sequence: CASSLVTGVDEKLFF. This chain links TRBV5-1 with TRBJ1-4; perhaps TRBD1 as D (5 bases). Germline-derived CDR1 and CDR2 are SGHRS and YFSETQ. The CDR3 consists of 15 residues. V was trimmed by 0 bases and J by 6 bases, leaving 12 bases between them.

The genes are TRBV20-1 and TRBJ1-2; 8 positions match TRBD1. Germline V gene lookup returns CDR1 DFQATT and CDR2 SNEGSKA (reference sequence). V lost 3 bases to trimming and J lost 8 bases; unmatched junction nucleotides: 8. The CDR3 spans 13 residues. CDR3 sequence reads: CSASQGAQEGYTF. CDR3 bases: TGCAGTGCTAGTCAGGGGGCGCAGGAAGGCTACACCTTC.

The chain joins TRBV3-1 (or the pseudogene TRBV3-2) to TRBJ2-7; 7 bases are shared with TRBD2. This CDR3 comprises 16 residues. J was trimmed by 10 bases and V by 1 base; bases with no gene match: 16. The V gene's germline CDR1 is LGHDT and CDR2 YNNKEL (reference sequence). The DNA of the CDR3 is TGTGCCAGCAGCCAAGGAAGGGGCCTAGCGGCCAGGCCTCAGTACTTC. Residues: CASSQGRGLAARPQYF.

This clone appeared once. This chain links TRBV3-1 (or the pseudogene TRBV3-2) with TRBJ2-7; the match to TRBD2 covers 8 bases. CDR1 is LGHDT, CDR2 YNNKEL, per germline (reference sequence). The V and J ends lost 0 bases and 0 bases, in that order; junction bases with no gene match: 4. This CDR3 has 16 amino acids. CDR3 nucleotides: TGTGCCAGCAGCCAAGATCTAACTAGCGGCTCCTACGAGCAGTACTTC. Translated, it gives CASSQDLTSGSYEQYF.

This CDR3 is CASSEQDTYEQYF. DNA of the CDR3: TGTGCCAGCAGTGAGCAGGACACCTACGAGCAGTACTTC. The chain couples TRBV6-1 to TRBJ2-7; D may be TRBD1 (5 bases). Looked up from germline, CDR1 is MNHNS and CDR2 is SASEGT. This CDR3 spans 13 amino acids. The V gene lost 3 bases and the J gene lost 2 bases, with 8 bases spanning the gap.

The chain uses TRBV6-5 and TRBJ2-7, with 9 bases aligning to TRBD2. Germline V gene sequence: CDR1 MNHEY, CDR2 SVGAGI. The CDR3 covers 15 residues. J was trimmed by 3 bases and V by 2 bases; bases with no gene match: 5. The CDR3 protein is CASSYMAGGLYEQYF. CDR3 nucleotide sequence: TGTGCCAGCAGTTACATGGCGGGGGGGCTCTACGAGCAGTACTTC.

V usage is TRBV7-3 and J usage is TRBJ2-1; 10 positions agree with TRBD2. Trimming at V came to 4 bases and at J to 4 bases, leaving 7 bases not matched to a gene. CDR1 SGHTA and CDR2 FQGTGA come from the germline V gene. This CDR3 has 16 residues. CDR3 sequence (DNA): TGTGCCAGCAGCTCTACCGGGACTAGCGCATACAATGAGCAGTTCTTC. It encodes CASSSTGTSAYNEQFF.

The chain combines TRBV5-1 with TRBJ2-3; no clear D. The V and J ends lost 0 bases and 4 bases respectively, with 9 bases between them. There are 14 residues in the CDR3. Germline V gene sequence: CDR1 SGHRS, CDR2 YFSETQ. CDR3 in amino acids: CASSLVRVPDTQYF. For the CDR3, the DNA is TGCGCCAGCAGCTTGGTTCGGGTACCAGATACGCAGTATTTT.

The chain joins TRBV6-7 to TRBJ2-7; D remains ambiguous. TRBV6-7 is given ORF status, its function remaining uncertain. This CDR3 has 15 amino acids. V was shortened by 7 bases and J by 0 bases, with 16 bases between the two germline ends. CDR3 sequence (DNA): TGTGCCAGCATTCCGCATGGCAGAAGCTCCTACGAGCAGTACTTC. Amino acid sequence: CASIPHGRSSYEQYF.

The table lists this clone with a count of one. The genes are TRBV6-5 and TRBJ2-1; 8 positions match TRBD1. The CDR3 is made up of 15 amino acids. Germline assignment: CDR1 MNHEY and CDR2 SVGAGI. V lost 6 bases and J lost 1; bases outside the gene matches: 5. For the CDR3, the DNA is TGTGCCAGCAGGGGAAGACAGGGGTCCTACAATGAGCAGTTCTTC. It specifies CASRGRQGSYNEQFF.

The genes are TRBV19 and TRBJ1-6, with D possibly matching TRBD1 (5 bases). Germline V gene data show CDR1 as LNHDA and CDR2 as SQIVND (reference sequence). This CDR3 is built from 15 residues. Trimming took off 6 bases at V and 5 bases at J, with 14 bases between the two ends. The CDR3 region is CASRGGRGHNSPLHF. The CDR3 bases are TGTGCCAGTAGGGGGGGAAGAGGGCATAATTCACCCCTCCACTTT.

The rearrangement joins TRBV5-6 to TRBJ1-1; a possible D gene is TRBD1 (5 bases). V was pared by 4 bases and J by 0 bases, with 13 bases between. The CDR3 length is 15 residues. Germline values: CDR1 SGHDT, CDR2 YYEEEE. The chain's CDR3 is CASSVGGGMNTEAFF. The CDR3 DNA is TGTGCCAGCAGCGTGGGTGGGGGGATGAACACTGAAGCTTTCTTT. Looking up the rest from reference TRBV5-6 and TRBJ1-1 gives the full variable domain: DAGVTQSPTHLIKTRGQQVTLRCSPKSGHDTVSWYQQALGQGPQFIFQYYEEEERQRGNFPDRFSGHQFPNYSSELNVNALLLGDSALYLCASSVGGGMNTEAFFGQGTRLTVV.

The V call is TRBV7-8, the J call TRBJ2-5; D gene ambiguous. The V gene lost 6 bases and the J gene lost 0 bases, with 14 bases spanning the gap. The CDR3 spans 15 residues. Germline V lookup: CDR1 SGHVS, CDR2 FQNEAQ. Here the CDR3 DNA reads TGTGCCAGCAGTTTTAGGTTGAGCGACCAAGAGACCCAGTACTTC. Protein product: CASSFRLSDQETQYF. The full variable domain, in which reference TRBV7-8 and TRBJ2-5 provide the parts outside the CDR3, is GAGVSQSPRYKVAKRGQDVALRCDPISGHVSLFWYQQALGQGPEFLTYFQNEAQLDKSGLPSDRFFAERPEGSVSTLKIQRTQQEDSAVYLCASSFRLSDQETQYFGPGTRLLVL.

This clone was observed once. The chain carries TRBV3-1 (or the pseudogene TRBV3-2) and TRBJ2-7, with a possible D match to TRBD2 (5 bases). Trimming pared 0 bases from V and 3 bases from J, leaving 9 bases between. In germline, CDR1 is LGHDT, CDR2 YNNKEL (reference sequence). The CDR3 has 14 residues. In DNA, the CDR3 is TGTGCCAGCAGCCAAGATCGGACTTACTACGAGCAGTACTTC. This translates into CASSQDRTYYEQYF.

This chain joins TRBV3-1 (or the pseudogene TRBV3-2) and TRBJ2-1; no firm D call. CDR3 length equals 12 residues. Germline CDR1 is LGHDT and CDR2 is YNNKEL (reference sequence). The V end was cut by 1 base, the J end by 8 bases, with 6 bases between. For the CDR3, the DNA is TGTGCCAGCAGCCAAGCTATCTATGAGCAGTTCTTC. Protein sequence: CASSQAIYEQFF.

Only a few counts were recorded for this clone. The CDR3 coding sequence is TGTGCCAGCAGTGAACTCAGGGGGAACACTGAAGCTTTCTTT. Its protein product is CASSELRGNTEAFF. This sequence joins TRBV6-1 and TRBJ1-1; the D gene is possibly TRBD1 (6 bases). Germline values: CDR1 MNHNS, CDR2 SASEGT. V was shortened by 2 bases and J by 1 base, with 8 bases between the two germline ends. The CDR3 contains 14 residues.

The rearrangement joins TRBV19 to TRBJ2-7; TRBD2 is a possible D gene (5 bases). Germline V CDR1 and CDR2: LNHDA, SQIVND (reference sequence). Trimming pared 0 bases from V and 4 bases from J, leaving 10 bases between. The CDR3 is 14 amino acids. The CDR3 spells CASSIDVERYEQYF. CDR3 bases: TGTGCCAGTAGTATAGATGTGGAGCGGTACGAGCAGTACTTC. The full variable domain, with the rest looked up from reference TRBV19 and TRBJ2-7, is DGGITQSPKYLFRKEGQNVTLSCEQNLNHDAMYWYRQDPGQGLRLIYYSQIVNDFQKGDIAEGYSVSREKKESFPLTVTSAQKNPTAFYLCASSIDVERYEQYFGPGTRLTVT.

The chain combines TRBV27 with TRBJ1-4, with 7 nucleotides matching TRBD1. The CDR3 consists of 16 residues. The germline CDR1 and CDR2 sequences are MNHEY and SMNVEV (reference sequence). V was clipped by 6 bases and J by 0 bases; unmatched bases: 7. The CDR3 loop is CASRHDRVATNEKLFF. CDR3 coding DNA: TGTGCCAGCAGACACGACAGGGTTGCAACTAATGAAAAACTGTTTTTT. Filled out from reference TRBV27 and TRBJ1-4, the complete variable domain reads EAQVTQNPRYLITVTGKKLTVTCSQNMNHEYMSWYRQDPGLGLRQIYYSMNVEVTDKGDVPEGYKVSRKEKRNFPLILESPSPNQTSLYFCASRHDRVATNEKLFFGSGTQLSVL.

This clone was seen a single time. The J gene is TRBJ1-2, the V gene TRBV6-6, with a tentative D call TRBD1 (5 bases). V was trimmed by 2 bases and J by 4 bases, leaving 8 bases between them. Germline CDR1 is MNHNY and CDR2 is SVGAGI (reference sequence). This CDR3 region has 13 residues. The CDR3 sequence is CASSYLGGYGYTF. The CDR3 nucleotides are TGTGCCAGCAGTTACCTGGGGGGCTATGGCTACACCTTC.